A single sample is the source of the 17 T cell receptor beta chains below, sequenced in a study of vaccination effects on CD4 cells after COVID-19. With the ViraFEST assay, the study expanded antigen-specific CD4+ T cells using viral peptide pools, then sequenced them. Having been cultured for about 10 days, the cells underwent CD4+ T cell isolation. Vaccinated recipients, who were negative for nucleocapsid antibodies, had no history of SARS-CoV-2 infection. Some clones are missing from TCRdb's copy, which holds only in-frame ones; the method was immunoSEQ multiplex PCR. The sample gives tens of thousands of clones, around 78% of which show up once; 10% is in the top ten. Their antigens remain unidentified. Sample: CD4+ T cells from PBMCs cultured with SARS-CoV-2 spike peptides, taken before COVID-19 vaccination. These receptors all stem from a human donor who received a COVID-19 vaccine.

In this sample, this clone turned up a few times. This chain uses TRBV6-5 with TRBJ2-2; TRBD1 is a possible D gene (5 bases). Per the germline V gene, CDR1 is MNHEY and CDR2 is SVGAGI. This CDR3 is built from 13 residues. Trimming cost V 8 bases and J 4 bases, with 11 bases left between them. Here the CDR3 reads CASRRTLTGELFF. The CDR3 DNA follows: TGTGCCAGCCGCAGGACACTCACCGGGGAGCTGTTTTTT.

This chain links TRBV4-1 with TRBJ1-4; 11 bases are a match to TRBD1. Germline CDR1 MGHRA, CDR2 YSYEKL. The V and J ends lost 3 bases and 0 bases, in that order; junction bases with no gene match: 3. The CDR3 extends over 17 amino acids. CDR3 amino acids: CASSHWDRGATNEKLFF. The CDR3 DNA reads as TGCGCCAGCAGCCATTGGGACAGGGGGGCAACTAATGAAAAACTGTTTTTT.

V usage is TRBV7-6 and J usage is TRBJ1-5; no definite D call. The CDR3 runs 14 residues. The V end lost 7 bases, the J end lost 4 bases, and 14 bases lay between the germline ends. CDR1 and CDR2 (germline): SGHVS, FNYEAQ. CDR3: CASIRGVENQPQHF. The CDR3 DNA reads TGTGCCAGCATCCGAGGAGTCGAGAATCAGCCCCAGCATTTT.

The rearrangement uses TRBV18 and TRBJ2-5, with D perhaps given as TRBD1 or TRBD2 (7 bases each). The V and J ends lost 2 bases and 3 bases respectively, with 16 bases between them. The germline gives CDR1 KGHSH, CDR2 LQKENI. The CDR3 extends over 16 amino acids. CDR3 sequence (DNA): TGTGCCAGCTCACCAGTTAAGGGAGGGACAGAAGAGACCCAGTACTTC. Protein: CASSPVKGGTEETQYF.

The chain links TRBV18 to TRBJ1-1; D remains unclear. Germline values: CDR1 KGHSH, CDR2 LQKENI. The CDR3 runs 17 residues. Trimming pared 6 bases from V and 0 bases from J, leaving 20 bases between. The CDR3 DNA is TGTGCCAGCTCGCCCAAAACTAGGCTGGCCGTGAACACTGAAGCTTTCTTT. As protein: CASSPKTRLAVNTEAFF.

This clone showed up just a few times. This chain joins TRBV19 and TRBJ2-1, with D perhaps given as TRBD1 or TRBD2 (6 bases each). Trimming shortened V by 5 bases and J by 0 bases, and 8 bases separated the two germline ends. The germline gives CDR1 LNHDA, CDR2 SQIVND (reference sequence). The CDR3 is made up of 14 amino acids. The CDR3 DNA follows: TGTGCCAGTAGTTGGGGGGCCTCCTACAATGAGCAGTTCTTC. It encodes CASSWGASYNEQFF.

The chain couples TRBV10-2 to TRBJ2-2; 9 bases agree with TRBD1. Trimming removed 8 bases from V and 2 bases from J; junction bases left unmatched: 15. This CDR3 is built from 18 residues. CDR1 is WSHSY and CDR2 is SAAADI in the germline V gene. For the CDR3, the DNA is TGCGCCAGCGGGGGACAGGGCACCTACTTTTCTAACACCGGGGAGCTGTTTTTT. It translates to CASGGQGTYFSNTGELFF.

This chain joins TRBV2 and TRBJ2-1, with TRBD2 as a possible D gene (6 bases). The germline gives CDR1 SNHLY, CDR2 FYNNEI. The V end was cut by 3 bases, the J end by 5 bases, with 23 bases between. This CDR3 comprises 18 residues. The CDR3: CASSDADFFSGTHNEQFF. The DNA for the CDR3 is TGTGCCAGCAGTGACGCCGATTTTTTTAGCGGCACACACAATGAGCAGTTCTTC.

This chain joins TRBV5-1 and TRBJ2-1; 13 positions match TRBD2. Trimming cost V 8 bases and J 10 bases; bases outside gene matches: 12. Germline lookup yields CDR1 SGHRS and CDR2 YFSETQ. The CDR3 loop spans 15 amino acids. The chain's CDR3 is CASKPGTSGEWEQFF. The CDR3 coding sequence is TGCGCCAGTAAACCCGGGACTAGCGGGGAGTGGGAGCAGTTCTTC.

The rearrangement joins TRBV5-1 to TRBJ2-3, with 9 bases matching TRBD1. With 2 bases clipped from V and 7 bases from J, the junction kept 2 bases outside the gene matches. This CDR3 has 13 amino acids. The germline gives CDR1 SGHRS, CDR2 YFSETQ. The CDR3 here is CASSLGQGNTQYF. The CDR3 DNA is TGCGCCAGCAGCTTAGGACAGGGGAATACGCAGTATTTT. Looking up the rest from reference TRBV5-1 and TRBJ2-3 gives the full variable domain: KAGVTQTPRYLIKTRGQQVTLSCSPISGHRSVSWYQQTPGQGLQFLFEYFSETQRNKGNFPGRFSGRQFSNSRSEMNVSTLELGDSALYLCASSLGQGNTQYFGPGTRLTVL.

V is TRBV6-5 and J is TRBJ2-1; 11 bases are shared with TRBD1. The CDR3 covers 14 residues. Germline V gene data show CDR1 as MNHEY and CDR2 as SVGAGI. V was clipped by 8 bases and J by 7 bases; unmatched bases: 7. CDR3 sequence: CASLGTGGRNEQFF. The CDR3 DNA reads TGTGCCAGCCTCGGGACAGGGGGAAGGAATGAGCAGTTCTTC.

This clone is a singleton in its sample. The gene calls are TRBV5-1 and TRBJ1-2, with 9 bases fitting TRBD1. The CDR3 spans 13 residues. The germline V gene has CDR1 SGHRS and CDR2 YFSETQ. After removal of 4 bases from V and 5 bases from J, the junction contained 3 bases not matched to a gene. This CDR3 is CASSEGQGYGYTF. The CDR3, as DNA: TGCGCCAGCAGCGAGGGACAGGGTTATGGCTACACCTTC.

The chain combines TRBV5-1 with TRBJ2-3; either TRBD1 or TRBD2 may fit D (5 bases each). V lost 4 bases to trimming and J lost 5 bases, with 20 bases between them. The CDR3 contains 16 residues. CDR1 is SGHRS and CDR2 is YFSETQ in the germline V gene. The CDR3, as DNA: TGCGCCAGCAGCCCCCCCAGAGGGACCACACAAGATACGCAGTATTTT. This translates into CASSPPRGTTQDTQYF.

The CDR3 nucleotides read TGTGCCAGTAGTATAGTCGCTCGGCAGCCCCAGCATTTT. It encodes CASSIVARQPQHF. This sequence joins TRBV19 and TRBJ1-5; no clear D gene. Per the germline V gene, CDR1 is LNHDA and CDR2 is SQIVND (reference sequence). The ends were cut back, 1 base at V and 7 bases at J, with 8 bases in the middle. This CDR3 spans 13 amino acids.

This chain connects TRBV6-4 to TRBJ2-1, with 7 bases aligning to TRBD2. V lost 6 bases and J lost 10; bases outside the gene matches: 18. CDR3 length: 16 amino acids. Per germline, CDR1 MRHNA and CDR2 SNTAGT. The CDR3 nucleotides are TGTGCCAGCAGGACCCCCGTGGGGGGGAGGACGGGGGAGCAGTTCTTC. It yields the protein CASRTPVGGRTGEQFF.

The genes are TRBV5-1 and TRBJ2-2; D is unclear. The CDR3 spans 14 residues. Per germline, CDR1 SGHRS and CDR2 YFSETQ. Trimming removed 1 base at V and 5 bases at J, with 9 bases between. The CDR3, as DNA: TGCGCCAGCAGCTTGAGGCAGGTAACCGGGGAGCTGTTTTTT. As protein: CASSLRQVTGELFF.

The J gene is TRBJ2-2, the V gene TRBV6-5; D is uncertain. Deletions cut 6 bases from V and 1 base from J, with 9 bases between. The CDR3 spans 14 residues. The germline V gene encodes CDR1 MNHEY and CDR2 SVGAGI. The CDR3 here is CASSLGLNTGELFF. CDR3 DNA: TGTGCCAGCAGCCTGGGATTGAACACCGGGGAGCTGTTTTTT.